The present entry profiles one TCR beta chain with its context. Its antigen remains unknown. Additional DNA sequences in this sample encode the identical CDR3. The sample is drawn from a study of radiation and T cells in renal cell carcinoma. Per the germline V gene, CDR1 is SGHTA and CDR2 is FQGNSA. The CDR3 has 12 residues. V lost 3 bases, J lost 5 bases, and 7 bases lay in between. Whole-study findings and limits: In blood, top tumor clones expanded by 2 weeks, shrinking by 4. Dominant CDR3 motifs were more common in irradiated tumors than controls. Irradiated tumors had higher TCR clonality than control tumors. Without pretreatment biopsies, baseline tumor clonotype presence was undetermined.

TCRdb's copy holds only in-frame clones and misses some; the assay was immunoSEQ multiplex PCR. The data hold approximately 23,000 clones, with 47% observed a single time. Treatment described: 15 Gy SBRT to primary tumor, nephrectomy 4 weeks later. The genes are TRBV7-2 and TRBJ1-1; D is unresolved. This TCR derives from a woman aged 45-65 years with renal cell carcinoma. The sample in question was tumor tissue, obtained from a patient whose treatment included radiotherapy and nephrectomy. This CDR3 reads CASSLYGTEAFF. The CDR3 DNA is TGTGCCAGCAGCTTGTACGGGACTGAAGCTTTCTTT. The full variable domain, with the rest looked up from reference TRBV7-2 and TRBJ1-1, is GAGVSQSPSNKVTEKGKDVELRCDPISGHTALYWYRQSLGQGLEFLIYFQGNSAPDKSGLPSDRFSAERTGGSVSTLTIQRTQQEDSAVYLCASSLYGTEAFFGQGTRLTVV.